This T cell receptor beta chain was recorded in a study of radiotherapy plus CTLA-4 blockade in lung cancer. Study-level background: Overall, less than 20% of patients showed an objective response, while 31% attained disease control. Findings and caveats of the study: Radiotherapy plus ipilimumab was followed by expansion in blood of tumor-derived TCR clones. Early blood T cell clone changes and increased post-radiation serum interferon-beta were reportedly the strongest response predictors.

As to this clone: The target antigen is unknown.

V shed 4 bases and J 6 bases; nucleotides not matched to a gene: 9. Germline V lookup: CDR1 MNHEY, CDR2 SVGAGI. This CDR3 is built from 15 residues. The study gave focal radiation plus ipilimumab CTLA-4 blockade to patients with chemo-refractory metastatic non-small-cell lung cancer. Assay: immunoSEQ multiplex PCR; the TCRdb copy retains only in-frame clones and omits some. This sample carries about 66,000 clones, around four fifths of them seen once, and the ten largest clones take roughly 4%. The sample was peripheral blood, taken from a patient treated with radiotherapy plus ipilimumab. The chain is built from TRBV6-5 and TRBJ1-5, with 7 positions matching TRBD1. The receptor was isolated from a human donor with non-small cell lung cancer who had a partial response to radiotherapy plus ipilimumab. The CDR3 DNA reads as TGTGCCAGCAGTTCCAGACAGGGAGTGGCTCAGCCCCAGCATTTT. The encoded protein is CASSSRQGVAQPQHF.